Shown below are 13 T cell receptor beta chains from a single sample sequenced in a study of shared clonotypes between healthy human individuals. Sequencing used immunoSEQ multiplex PCR; TCRdb keeps in-frame clones, though not all of them. The data contain fewer than 850,000 clones, roughly 87% of them singletons. The sample taken for sequencing was memory CD8+ T cells from PBMCs. Subset given: CD45RO+ cells pooled with CCR7-negative TemRA cells. The receptor source for this set is a man aged 18 to 35 in good health. Some clones in this sample may be carry-over from other donors' samples.

The chain employs TRBV13 and TRBJ2-7; D might be TRBD1 or TRBD2, each matching 6 bases. The V end was cut by 5 bases, the J end by 4 bases, with 21 bases between. Germline-derived CDR1 and CDR2 are PRHDT and FYEKMQ (reference sequence). The CDR3 contains 16 residues. CDR3: CASSAFTGSGAYEQYF. CDR3 nucleotide sequence: TGTGCCAGCAGCGCCTTCACAGGTTCGGGGGCTTACGAGCAGTACTTC.

The chain employs TRBV19 and TRBJ2-3, with TRBD1 matching 9 bases. V was pared by 3 bases and J by 4 bases, with 5 bases of the junction left unmatched. Per the germline V gene, CDR1 is LNHDA and CDR2 is SQIVND (reference sequence). This CDR3 has 15 amino acids. CDR3 protein: CASSMVQGAPDTQYF. The DNA for the CDR3 is TGTGCCAGTAGTATGGTACAGGGGGCCCCAGATACGCAGTATTTT.

Worth noting for this clone: This same CDR3 is encoded by further DNA sequences in the sample. V gene TRBV19 combines with J gene TRBJ2-2; 7 bases map to TRBD1. The CDR3 is 14 amino acids. Trimming cost V 7 bases and J 3 bases; bases outside gene matches: 5. Germline assignment: CDR1 LNHDA and CDR2 SQIVND (reference sequence). For the CDR3, the DNA is TGTGCCAGTACCAGGGACAGAGACACCGGGGAGCTGTTTTTT. Its protein is CASTRDRDTGELFF.

This chain joins TRBV14 and TRBJ2-2; D ambiguous. In germline, CDR1 is SGHDN, CDR2 FVKESK. The CDR3 has 13 amino acids. V lost 0 bases, J lost 1 base, and 0 bases lay in between. CDR3 nucleotides: TGTGCCAGCAGCCAAGAGAACACCGGGGAGCTGTTTTTT. This codes for CASSQENTGELFF.

The chain uses TRBV13 and TRBJ2-7, with D possibly being TRBD1 (5 bases). The V end lost 5 bases, the J end lost 0 bases, and 17 bases lay between the germline ends. The CDR3 has 16 amino acids. From germline, CDR1 is PRHDT and CDR2 FYEKMQ (reference sequence). CDR3 in DNA: TGTGCCAGCAGCCCAAGGACCCAGGGTCCCTCCTACGAGCAGTACTTC. The encoded protein is CASSPRTQGPSYEQYF.

The chain joins TRBV4-3 to TRBJ2-5, with TRBD2 as a possible D gene (6 bases). Judging by the DNA end, TRBJ2-7 fits better; the J call may be wrong. This CDR3 region has 13 residues. Per the germline V gene, CDR1 is LGHNA and CDR2 is YSLEER. Here the CDR3 reads CASSHNGGYEQYF. CDR3 in DNA: TGCGCCAGCAGCCACAATGGGGGGTACGAGCAGTACTTC.

The rearrangement uses TRBV10-2 and TRBJ2-4; no reliable D call. Trimming shortened V by 2 bases and J by 1 base, and 9 bases separated the two germline ends. CDR1 is WSHSY, CDR2 SAAADI, per germline. This CDR3 contains 15 residues. The CDR3 loop reads CASSEPVGAKNIQYF. The CDR3 DNA reads TGCGCCAGCAGTGAGCCTGTAGGGGCCAAAAACATTCAGTACTTC.

The V and J genes are TRBV10-1 and TRBJ2-1, with 14 bases matching TRBD2. With V trimmed by 6 bases and J by 8 bases, 9 bases remained unmatched. From germline, CDR1 is WNHNN and CDR2 SYGVQD (reference sequence). The CDR3 covers 16 residues. This CDR3 is CASRKTSGRAQDEQFF. The CDR3 nucleotides are TGCGCCAGCAGAAAGACTAGCGGGAGGGCCCAGGATGAGCAGTTCTTC.

The chain is built from TRBV28 and TRBJ1-5; a possible D gene is TRBD1 (5 bases). The CDR3 runs to 15 residues. Deletions cut 5 bases from V and 9 bases from J, with 20 bases between. Germline assignment: CDR1 MDHEN and CDR2 SYDVKM. CDR3 amino acids: CASSPQTVPRPPQHF. The DNA for the CDR3 is TGTGCCAGCAGTCCCCAGACAGTTCCACGCCCGCCCCAGCATTTT.

The V gene is TRBV10-3, the J gene TRBJ2-5; the match to TRBD2 covers 9 bases. In germline, CDR1 is ENHRY, CDR2 SYGVKD. The CDR3 totals 14 residues. V gave up 8 bases and J gave up 2 bases; unmatched junction bases: 6. CDR3 in amino acids: CAIGRTSAQETQYF. Written as DNA, the CDR3 is TGTGCCATCGGTAGGACTAGCGCTCAAGAGACCCAGTACTTC.

The chain uses TRBV6-4 and TRBJ2-2, with unresolved D. V lost 6 bases and J lost 0, with 2 bases in between. The CDR3 length is 12 residues. Germline CDR1 MRHNA, CDR2 SNTAGT. The CDR3 DNA is TGTGCCAGCAGAACGAACACCGGGGAGCTGTTTTTT. Amino acids: CASRTNTGELFF.

The chain combines TRBV27 with TRBJ2-3, with D unclear. V lost 3 bases and J lost 3, with 13 bases in between. Germline V gene lookup returns CDR1 MNHEY and CDR2 SMNVEV (reference sequence). The CDR3 spans 15 residues. CDR3 DNA sequence: TGTGCCAGCAGTTTTTCTATACTCCCGACAGATACGCAGTATTTT. Translation: CASSFSILPTDTQYF.

V is TRBV28 and J is TRBJ2-5; 10 bases are a match to TRBD2. The ends lost 6 bases at V and 3 bases at J; junction bases unmatched: 4. The CDR3 runs to 14 residues. The germline V gene encodes CDR1 MDHEN and CDR2 SYDVKM. CDR3 in amino acids: CASSRTSGKETQYF. The CDR3 bases are TGTGCCAGCAGCCGGACTAGCGGAAAAGAGACCCAGTACTTC.